These 24 T cell receptor beta chains came from one sample sequenced in a study of beta chain features in type 1 diabetes (dated 2018 in TCRdb). Library preparation was by the immunoSEQ multiplex PCR assay. All of the isolated RNA was reverse transcribed with the High Capacity cDNA Reverse Transcription Kit, so expressed TCRB transcripts were sequenced. TCRdb took over this immuneACCESS table, retaining in-frame rearrangements with V and J assigned. Such tables are incomplete; in checked studies, under half of the missing clones stem from an unresolved V gene, and the remainder is unexplained. This sample comprises some 330,000 clones, approximately 10% of them detected only once. Together, the top ten hold just over 0.015% of the sample. What was sequenced was naive CD4+ T cells from blood. Taken with the paper, the label for cell subset or site translates to: true naive CD4+ T cells. The receptors shown here come from a woman aged 25-40 years in good health.

The chain combines TRBV6-5 with TRBJ2-5; 11 bases align to TRBD2. The length of the CDR3 is 14 residues. From germline, CDR1 is MNHEY and CDR2 SVGAGI. V lost 9 bases and J lost 5; bases outside the gene matches: 8. The CDR3 sequence: CASHLAGGWETQYF. CDR3 in DNA: TGTGCCAGTCACCTAGCGGGAGGCTGGGAGACCCAGTACTTC.

The chain joins TRBV2 to TRBJ1-3, with TRBD1 matching over 7 bases. The ends lost 9 bases at V and 0 bases at J; junction bases unmatched: 2. Germline CDR1 is SNHLY and CDR2 is FYNNEI. The CDR3 runs 13 residues. In DNA, the CDR3 is TGTGCCAGGAGGGACAGCTCTGGAAACACCATATATTTT. Amino acid sequence: CARRDSSGNTIYF.

J is TRBJ2-7 and V is TRBV7-2, with a possible D match to TRBD2 (5 bases). CDR1 SGHTA and CDR2 FQGNSA come from the germline V gene. Trimming removed 1 base from V and 7 bases from J, with 14 bases in between. This CDR3 comprises 14 residues. In DNA form, the CDR3 reads TGTGCCAGCAGCTTAGGGACTGGCTCTTGGGAGCAGTACTTC. It encodes CASSLGTGSWEQYF.

The V call is TRBV7-9, the J call TRBJ2-3; 12 nucleotides match TRBD1. In germline, CDR1 is SEHNR, CDR2 FQNEAQ (reference sequence). The CDR3 covers 17 residues. V was clipped by 3 bases and J by 4 bases; unmatched bases: 8. The DNA for the CDR3 is TGTGCCAGCAGCTTCTCCGGGACAGGGGGCTTGGCAGATACGCAGTATTTT. As protein: CASSFSGTGGLADTQYF.

This clone was found a few times. This chain links TRBV28 with TRBJ1-2, with D uncertain. The length of the CDR3 is 13 residues. Germline CDR1 is MDHEN and CDR2 is SYDVKM. V was trimmed by 8 bases and J by 7 bases, leaving 17 bases between them. The CDR3 spells CASGRMTGVGYTF. The DNA for the CDR3 is TGTGCCAGCGGACGGATGACCGGGGTTGGCTACACCTTC.

The chain uses TRBV7-9 and TRBJ1-1; 10 nucleotides align to TRBD1. Germline assignment: CDR1 SEHNR and CDR2 FQNEAQ (reference sequence). CDR3 size: 15 residues. Trimming at V came to 5 bases and at J to 4 bases, leaving 7 bases not matched to a gene. As DNA, the CDR3 is TGTGCCAGCAGCCTGCGGGACAGGGGACGCACTGAAGCTTTCTTT. Amino acid sequence: CASSLRDRGRTEAFF.

The J gene is TRBJ1-1, the V gene TRBV29-1; TRBD1 might be the D (6 bases). This CDR3 has 13 amino acids. CDR1 is SQVTM, CDR2 ANQGSEA, per germline. The germline V and J ends were trimmed by 6 bases and 1 base, with 12 bases remaining between them. This chain's CDR3 is CSVSQTGNTEAFF. The CDR3 DNA is TGCAGCGTCTCTCAGACAGGGAACACTGAAGCTTTCTTT.

A few counts support this clone. The V gene is TRBV5-1, the J gene TRBJ2-1, with TRBD1 as a possible D gene (5 bases). The CDR3 runs to 15 residues. Germline assignment: CDR1 SGHRS and CDR2 YFSETQ. Trimming left V 0 bases short and J 2 bases short, with 9 bases between. The CDR3: CASSLVGVTYNEQFF. The CDR3 DNA is TGCGCCAGCAGCTTGGTAGGGGTTACCTACAATGAGCAGTTCTTC.

This clone was counted between two and nine times. Other DNA sequences in the same sample also yield this CDR3. The J gene is TRBJ2-1, the V gene TRBV18, with D perhaps matching TRBD1 (6 bases). Trimming cost V 3 bases and J 5 bases, with 8 bases left between them. Germline V gene data show CDR1 as KGHSH and CDR2 as LQKENI. This CDR3 is 13 amino acids long. DNA for the CDR3: TGTGCCAGCTCACCGGGACACAACAATGAGCAGTTCTTC. Translation gives CASSPGHNNEQFF.

V gene TRBV23-1 combines with J gene TRBJ2-5; 13 positions match TRBD2. TRBV23-1 is recorded as an ORF, its role being uncertain. The V and J ends lost 8 bases and 2 bases, in that order; junction bases with no gene match: 8. The CDR3 length is 16 residues. The CDR3 DNA sequence: TGCGCCAGCCCGGGACTAGCGGGAATATTGCAAGAGACCCAGTACTTC. This encodes CASPGLAGILQETQYF.

This clone is a singleton in its sample. The chain uses TRBV11-2 and TRBJ2-7, with D possibly matching TRBD1 (5 bases). Germline CDR1 reads SGHAT; CDR2 reads FQNNGV. V lost 1 base, J lost 5 bases, and 15 bases lay in between. This CDR3 contains 15 residues. CDR3 sequence (DNA): TGTGCCAGCAGCTTAGCACAGGTCTGGGTAGACGAGCAGTACTTC. Its protein product is CASSLAQVWVDEQYF.

The rearrangement uses TRBV9 and TRBJ2-1; D uncertain. The V end was cut by 0 bases, the J end by 0 bases, with 10 bases between. Germline loops: CDR1 SGDLS, CDR2 YYNGEE. There are 16 residues in the CDR3. The CDR3 sequence is CASSVGHKGSYNEQFF. The CDR3 DNA sequence: TGTGCCAGCAGCGTAGGACACAAAGGCTCCTACAATGAGCAGTTCTTC.

This clone was picked up a small number of times. The chain couples TRBV6-5 to TRBJ2-7; 8 positions agree with TRBD2. The CDR3 has 15 amino acids. Germline V gene data show CDR1 as MNHEY and CDR2 as SVGAGI. Germline trimming cut 5 bases from V and 2 bases from J; bases unmatched to any gene: 8. DNA for the CDR3: TGTGCCAGCAGTCAACAGCGGGAGTGGGCCTACGAGCAGTACTTC. Protein product: CASSQQREWAYEQYF.

The rearrangement joins TRBV28 to TRBJ2-1; D gene ambiguous. V was cut by 1 base and J by 10 bases, with 11 bases left in between. Germline CDR1 and CDR2: MDHEN and SYDVKM. CDR3 size: 13 residues. CDR3 region: CASSLSPVVEQFF. The CDR3 DNA is TGTGCCAGCAGTTTATCTCCCGTCGTAGAGCAGTTCTTC.

The J gene is TRBJ2-7, the V gene TRBV28; possible D gene TRBD1, 5 bases. Germline values: CDR1 MDHEN, CDR2 SYDVKM. The V gene lost 2 bases and the J gene lost 1 base, with 12 bases spanning the gap. This CDR3 comprises 15 residues. The CDR3 sequence is CASSLGAAGSYEQYF. CDR3 coding DNA: TGTGCCAGCAGTTTAGGGGCGGCAGGATCCTACGAGCAGTACTTC.

This chain joins TRBV7-2 and TRBJ2-1, with 8 nucleotides matching TRBD2. The CDR3 is 17 amino acids. Germline V CDR1 and CDR2: SGHTA, FQGNSA. Trimming removed 1 base from V and 3 bases from J; junction bases left unmatched: 8. The CDR3 is CASSLVGSGNLYNEQFF. CDR3 DNA: TGTGCCAGCAGCTTAGTCGGTAGCGGGAATCTCTACAATGAGCAGTTCTTC.

This chain connects TRBV28 to TRBJ2-7, with a weak D call TRBD2 (6 bases). The CDR3 is 14 residues long. The ends were cut back, 5 bases at V and 1 base at J, with 12 bases in the middle. Germline V CDR1 and CDR2: MDHEN, SYDVKM. DNA for the CDR3: TGTGCCAGCAGTCCCGGGACTGCGTCCTACGAGCAGTACTTC. It specifies CASSPGTASYEQYF.

This sequence joins TRBV28 and TRBJ2-1, with a tentative D call TRBD1 (6 bases). The CDR3 runs to 15 residues. Germline V gives CDR1 MDHEN, CDR2 SYDVKM. V lost 5 bases and J lost 2, with 13 bases in between. The CDR3 sequence: CASSLAGTTYNEQFF. The CDR3 DNA sequence: TGTGCCAGCAGTCTTGCCGGGACAACCTACAATGAGCAGTTCTTC.

This clone was observed a handful of times. V usage is TRBV29-1 and J usage is TRBJ2-7; TRBD2 aligns across 14 bases. CDR1 is SQVTM and CDR2 is ANQGSEA in the germline V gene. V was pared by 4 bases and J by 7 bases, with 6 bases of the junction left unmatched. The CDR3 loop spans 14 amino acids. The CDR3: CSVAGLAGAVEQYF. DNA for the CDR3: TGCAGCGTTGCGGGACTAGCGGGAGCAGTGGAGCAGTACTTC.

The CDR3 sequence: CAWKAGVPRNQPQHF. The CDR3 nucleotides are TGTGCCTGGAAGGCCGGGGTTCCTCGCAATCAGCCCCAGCATTTT. V usage is TRBV30 and J usage is TRBJ1-5; D not certain. V lost 4 bases and J lost 2, with 15 bases in between. The CDR3 contains 15 residues. Germline CDR1 and CDR2: GTSNPN and SVGIG (reference sequence). The variable domain in full, with the rest retrieved from reference TRBV30 and TRBJ1-5, is SQTIHQWPATLVQPVGSPLSLECTVEGTSNPNLYWYRQAAGRGLQLLFYSVGIGQISSEVPQNLSASRPQDRQFILSSKKLLLSDSGFYLCAWKAGVPRNQPQHFGDGTRLSIL.

The chain uses TRBV27 and TRBJ2-7, with TRBD2 matching over 13 bases. Germline V gene lookup returns CDR1 MNHEY and CDR2 SMNVEV (reference sequence). Trimming at V came to 5 bases and at J to 3 bases, leaving 7 bases not matched to a gene. CDR3 length: 16 residues. The CDR3 loop is CASSPKLAGGVYEQYF. CDR3 nucleotides: TGTGCCAGCAGTCCCAAACTAGCGGGAGGGGTCTACGAGCAGTACTTC.

Only one count was recorded for this clone. This chain uses TRBV11-3 with TRBJ2-5; TRBD2 aligns across 11 bases. Losses at the gene ends were 1 base for V and 4 bases for J; bases not matched to a gene: 5. The CDR3 is 16 residues long. Germline loops: CDR1 SGHNT, CDR2 YENEEA. CDR3 amino acids: CASSLGASGGLETQYF. The CDR3 DNA reads TGTGCCAGCAGCTTAGGCGCTAGCGGGGGGCTAGAGACCCAGTACTTC. Based on the CDR3 plus reference TRBV11-3 and TRBJ2-5, the full variable domain is EAGVVQSPRYKIIEKKQPVAFWCNPISGHNTLYWYLQNLGQGPELLIRYENEEAVDDSQLPKDRFSAERLKGVDSTLKIQPAELGDSAVYLCASSLGASGGLETQYFGPGTRLLVL.

This chain links TRBV4-3 with TRBJ2-5; tentative D call: TRBD1 (6 bases). This CDR3 has 14 amino acids. CDR1 and CDR2 from the germline V gene are LGHNA and YSLEER. Deletions cut 2 bases from V and 5 bases from J, with 12 bases between. This chain's CDR3 is CASSQLQGMETQYF. The CDR3 bases are TGCGCCAGCAGCCAACTACAGGGAATGGAGACCCAGTACTTC.

In its sample, this clone was seen a few times. The chain carries TRBV7-8 and TRBJ1-5; 8 positions match TRBD1. Germline values: CDR1 SGHVS, CDR2 FQNEAQ. The CDR3 is made up of 13 amino acids. The trim removed 5 bases at V and 5 bases at J, leaving 2 bases unmatched. This chain's CDR3 is CASSAQGDQPQHF. In nucleotides, the CDR3 is TGTGCCAGCAGCGCACAGGGGGATCAGCCCCAGCATTTT.